Shown below are 15 T cell receptor beta chains from a single sample sequenced in a study of T cell clonotyping in hematopoietic cell transplantation. Profiled with immunoSEQ multiplex PCR; TCRdb holds only in-frame clones, not every one. The repertoire holds 17,000 or so clones, with almost 90% as singletons. Sequencing used peripheral blood mononuclear cells. Receptors were obtained from a man aged 50-60 years in good health. Some clones in this sample may be carry-over from other donors' samples.

This chain links TRBV30 with TRBJ2-7; 7 bases agree with TRBD2. J was trimmed by 3 bases and V by 1 base; bases with no gene match: 3. The CDR3 spans 13 residues. The germline V gene encodes CDR1 GTSNPN and CDR2 SVGIG (reference sequence). Here the CDR3 DNA reads TGTGCCTGGAGTGGGGGGGGGTACTACGAGCAGTACTTC. This encodes CAWSGGGYYEQYF.

The chain has TRBV19 and TRBJ1-5; D not resolved. The CDR3 spans 14 residues. V was cut by 5 bases and J by 0 bases, with 8 bases left in between. Germline V gene lookup returns CDR1 LNHDA and CDR2 SQIVND (reference sequence). The CDR3 coding sequence is TGTGCCAGTAGTGTTCAGGATAGCAATCAGCCCCAGCATTTT. Its protein product is CASSVQDSNQPQHF.

The chain joins TRBV28 to TRBJ2-7, with D uncertain. The CDR3 has 15 amino acids. The V gene lost 3 bases and the J gene lost 6 bases, with 18 bases spanning the gap. The V gene's germline CDR1 is MDHEN and CDR2 SYDVKM. CDR3 amino acids: CASSFSHNLLREQYF. Written as DNA, the CDR3 is TGTGCCAGCAGTTTCTCGCACAACCTCCTCCGCGAGCAGTACTTC.

CDR3 coding DNA: TGCGCCAGCAGCCATTCGGACAGGGTGGGCTCACCCCTCCACTTT. It yields the protein CASSHSDRVGSPLHF. The chain is built from TRBV5-1 and TRBJ1-6; 8 positions match TRBD1. This CDR3 region has 15 residues. J was trimmed by 10 bases and V by 4 bases; bases with no gene match: 10. The germline CDR1 and CDR2 sequences are SGHRS and YFSETQ.

The genes are TRBV5-4 and TRBJ2-7, with TRBD1 as a possible D gene (6 bases). CDR1 and CDR2 from the germline V gene are SGHNT and YYREEE (reference sequence). With 5 bases removed from V and 0 bases from J, the gap between germline ends came to 15 bases. CDR3 size: 15 residues. For the CDR3, the DNA is TGTGCCAGCAGACCCGGGACAACGGGCTCCTACGAGCAGTACTTC. Residues: CASRPGTTGSYEQYF. Full variable domain (missing parts from reference TRBV5-4 and TRBJ2-7): ETGVTQSPTHLIKTRGQQVTLRCSSQSGHNTVSWYQQALGQGPQFIFQYYREEENGRGNFPPRFSGLQFPNYSSELNVNALELDDSALYLCASRPGTTGSYEQYFGPGTRLTVT.

The chain links TRBV6-6 to TRBJ1-6, with a tentative D call TRBD1 (6 bases). This CDR3 contains 15 residues. With 2 bases removed from V and 7 bases from J, the gap between germline ends came to 12 bases. CDR1 is MNHNY, CDR2 SVGAGI, per germline (reference sequence). The CDR3 sequence: CASSYATGQNSPLHF. The CDR3, as DNA: TGTGCCAGCAGTTACGCCACAGGGCAGAATTCACCCCTCCACTTT.

This clone came up once. The chain joins TRBV5-1 to TRBJ1-1; no firm D call. From germline, CDR1 is SGHRS and CDR2 YFSETQ. Trimming removed 2 bases at V and 4 bases at J, with 9 bases between. The CDR3 has 13 amino acids. The CDR3: CASSLNAGTEAFF. In DNA, the CDR3 is TGCGCCAGCAGCTTAAACGCAGGCACTGAAGCTTTCTTT.

J is TRBJ1-1 and V is TRBV28; D perhaps matches TRBD1 (5 bases). With 6 bases removed from V and 7 bases from J, the gap between germline ends came to 6 bases. This CDR3 has 10 amino acids. Germline V gene lookup returns CDR1 MDHEN and CDR2 SYDVKM. The CDR3 DNA sequence: TGTGCCAGCAGCGACAGTGAAGCTTTCTTT. It codes for CASSDSEAFF.

The chain carries TRBV7-2 and TRBJ1-2; 11 nucleotides agree with TRBD1. The CDR3 has 15 residues. The V and J ends lost 1 base and 8 bases, in that order; junction bases with no gene match: 6. Germline loops: CDR1 SGHTA, CDR2 FQGNSA. This CDR3 reads CASSLVGQGEVGYTF. The DNA of the CDR3 is TGTGCCAGCAGCTTAGTGGGACAGGGGGAGGTAGGCTACACCTTC.

This chain connects TRBV13 to TRBJ2-7; 8 bases line up with TRBD1. Per the germline V gene, CDR1 is PRHDT and CDR2 is FYEKMQ (reference sequence). The CDR3 is 14 amino acids. Trimming took 2 bases from V and 6 from J; bases not matched to a gene: 6. Here the CDR3 DNA reads TGTGCCAGCAGCTTAAGGCAGGGGGCATTCGAGCAGTACTTC. It yields the protein CASSLRQGAFEQYF. The complete variable domain, with remaining parts taken from reference TRBV13 and TRBJ2-7, reads AAGVIQSPRHLIKEKRETATLKCYPIPRHDTVYWYQQGPGQDPQFLISFYEKMQSDKGSIPDRFSAQQFSDYHSELNMSSLELGDSALYFCASSLRQGAFEQYFGPGTRLTVT.

This chain joins TRBV29-1 and TRBJ2-5, with D perhaps being TRBD1 or TRBD2 (5 bases each). This CDR3 is 13 amino acids long. The germline CDR1 and CDR2 sequences are SQVTM and ANQGSEA. The CDR3 spells CTSMGVTKETQYF. CDR3 DNA sequence: TGCACCTCCATGGGGGTCACCAAAGAGACCCAGTACTTC.

V gene TRBV7-2 combines with J gene TRBJ1-5; weak D call: TRBD1 (6 bases). With 2 bases removed from V and 5 bases from J, the gap between germline ends came to 13 bases. The CDR3 length is 15 residues. The germline V gene has CDR1 SGHTA and CDR2 FQGNSA. The DNA of the CDR3 is TGTGCCAGCAGCTTATCCTGGGGGCTTGATCAGCCCCAGCATTTT. Amino acids: CASSLSWGLDQPQHF.

J is TRBJ2-7 and V is TRBV19; D is possibly TRBD2 (6 bases). In germline, CDR1 is LNHDA, CDR2 SQIVND (reference sequence). The CDR3 sequence is 16 residues long. With 8 bases removed from V and 3 bases from J, the gap between germline ends came to 23 bases. CDR3 amino acids: CASGPGRALGGYEQYF. The CDR3 DNA follows: TGTGCCAGTGGCCCAGGGCGAGCTTTGGGGGGCTACGAGCAGTACTTC.

The rearrangement joins TRBV2 to TRBJ2-5; the D gene could be TRBD1 or TRBD2 (5 bases each). Germline-derived CDR1 and CDR2 are SNHLY and FYNNEI. Trimming stripped 2 bases from V and 5 bases from J, with 12 bases between. The CDR3 sequence is 14 residues long. CDR3 region: CASSELGVGETQYF. The CDR3 DNA reads TGTGCCAGCAGTGAATTGGGGGTAGGGGAGACCCAGTACTTC.

The rearrangement joins TRBV29-1 to TRBJ2-5, with 8 bases that match TRBD2. J gave up 4 bases and V 6 bases, and 19 bases lay outside the gene matches. The germline V gene encodes CDR1 SQVTM and CDR2 ANQGSEA. The CDR3 is 17 residues long. The CDR3 is CSVARVWSGSEGETQYF. The CDR3 DNA is TGCAGCGTGGCGAGGGTGTGGAGCGGGAGTGAGGGAGAGACCCAGTACTTC.